A single T cell receptor (beta chain) is shown here with its context. What it binds is not known. The ends lost 4 bases at V and 8 bases at J; junction bases unmatched: 4. The V gene's germline CDR1 is MNHNS and CDR2 SASEGT. This CDR3 comprises 12 residues. Each patient was aged 18 to 65 and had newly diagnosed hyperthyroidism of under 2 months' duration. Using RNA transcripts as the source, TCR beta CDR3 regions were amplified. Initially, a first-round RT-PCR of the TCR CDR3 employed the HTBI primer set. TCRdb analysed the multiplex PCR reads with MiXCR anew, one entry per CDR3 protein. The data show roughly 360,000 distinct CDR3 sequences, about 13% seen once. The sample belongs to a study of T cells in Graves' hyperthyroidism and ophthalmopathy. General observations from the study: The model made its ophthalmopathy prediction, and onset followed a median 6.5 months later.

Sequencing was performed on blood. The rearrangement links TRBV6-1 to TRBJ1-1; 7 bases map to TRBD1. The TCR was taken from a young man with Graves' hyperthyroidism that later progressed to Graves' ophthalmopathy. CDR3 in amino acids: CASSATGWEAFF. Written as DNA, the CDR3 is TGTGCCAGCAGTGCGACAGGGTGGGAAGCTTTCTTT.